The 26 T cell receptor beta chains below were found in one sample sequenced in a study of control samples from healthy donors and cancer patients. Here immunoSEQ multiplex PCR was the method, and the copy in TCRdb shows in-frame clones only, minus some. The repertoire includes about 130,000 clones, around 94% of them detected once, and approximately 15% sits in the top ten. The sequencing sample was made of PBMCs. These receptors came from a man aged 60 to 75 with colorectal cancer.

The chain recombines TRBV6-2 or TRBV6-3 with TRBJ2-5; 9 nucleotides line up with TRBD2. Losses at the gene ends were 6 bases for V and 0 bases for J; bases not matched to a gene: 14. Germline CDR1 is MNHEY and CDR2 is SVGEGT. The CDR3 runs 18 residues. CDR3 in DNA: TGTGCCAGCAGCCACCCTCCCGCTAGCGGGGTGAACCAAGAGACCCAGTACTTC. This sequence encodes CASSHPPASGVNQETQYF.

The V call is TRBV24-1, the J call TRBJ2-7; D is possibly TRBD1 or TRBD2 (5 bases each). Between the trimmed V and J ends, which lost 3 bases and 6 bases, there was a span of 20 bases. The germline gives CDR1 KGHDR, CDR2 SFDVKD. The CDR3 covers 16 residues. DNA of the CDR3: TGTGCCACCAGTGATCCGGGGCTCAATGGAACTCTCGAGCAGTACTTC. Translation gives CATSDPGLNGTLEQYF.

J is TRBJ1-2 and V is TRBV6-6; D gene uncertain. CDR3 size: 12 residues. Between the trimmed V and J ends, which lost 7 bases and 4 bases, there was a span of 10 bases. Per germline, CDR1 MNHNY and CDR2 SVGAGI (reference sequence). The CDR3 nucleotides read TGTGCCAGCACCGAATACAGCTATGGCTACACCTTC. Its protein is CASTEYSYGYTF.

This rearrangement joins TRBV7-7 to TRBJ2-1, with unresolved D. Germline assignment: CDR1 SSHAT and CDR2 FNYEAQ (reference sequence). The CDR3 covers 14 residues. V gave up 5 bases and J gave up 5 bases, with 13 bases separating them. The CDR3 loop is CASSLYEADNEQFF. CDR3 DNA: TGTGCCAGCAGCCTATACGAGGCCGACAATGAGCAGTTCTTC.

This sequence joins TRBV12-3 or TRBV12-4 and TRBJ2-7; TRBD2 is a possible D gene (6 bases). The V end lost 1 base, the J end lost 4 bases, and 8 bases lay between the germline ends. This CDR3 has 13 amino acids. CDR3 sequence reads: CASSLGGEYEQYF. CDR3 sequence (DNA): TGTGCCAGCAGTTTAGGGGGGGAGTACGAGCAGTACTTC.

Written as DNA, the CDR3 is TGTGCCAGCAGCTTAAATAAGGGTAGCTCCTACGAGCAGTACTTC. Its protein is CASSLNKGSSYEQYF. The chain links TRBV7-9 to TRBJ2-7, with D unresolved. Trimming removed 2 bases from V and 0 bases from J, with 11 bases in between. The CDR3 runs 15 residues. Germline V gene sequence: CDR1 SEHNR, CDR2 FQNEAQ (reference sequence).

The chain recombines TRBV4-1 with TRBJ1-2; D call uncertain. The ends were cut back, 1 base at V and 0 bases at J, with 18 bases in the middle. This CDR3 has 18 amino acids. From germline, CDR1 is MGHRA and CDR2 YSYEKL. CDR3 bases: TGCGCCAGCAGCCAAGTGGGTCTCGGGGAGCCGACTAACTATGGCTACACCTTC. Translation: CASSQVGLGEPTNYGYTF.

V usage is TRBV7-9 and J usage is TRBJ2-7; no definite D call. Trimming cost V 4 bases and J 2 bases, with 9 bases left between them. The CDR3 has 13 amino acids. Germline loops: CDR1 SEHNR, CDR2 FQNEAQ (reference sequence). CDR3 DNA: TGTGCCAGCAGCTCGGCTGGGCCCTACGAGCAGTACTTC. This codes for CASSSAGPYEQYF.

DNA of the CDR3: TGTGCCAGCAGCTTAGAGGGCTACGAGCAGTACTTC. This translates into CASSLEGYEQYF. The genes are TRBV11-1 and TRBJ2-7; no clear D. This CDR3 spans 12 amino acids. Germline values: CDR1 SGHAT, CDR2 FQDESV (reference sequence). Between the trimmed V and J ends, which lost 1 base and 3 bases, there was a span of 4 bases.

V and J are TRBV24-1 and TRBJ1-2; tentative D call: TRBD1 (5 bases). This CDR3 comprises 13 residues. V was pared by 3 bases and J by 8 bases, with 12 bases between. Germline loops: CDR1 KGHDR, CDR2 SFDVKD. CDR3 DNA: TGTGCCACCAGTGATGGGACCGAAGGGGGCTACACCTTC. Translated: CATSDGTEGGYTF.

Concerning this clone itself: At one end the junction does not follow the germline gene, possibly because of a read error. The gene calls are TRBV6-1 and TRBJ1-2; possible D gene TRBD1, 5 bases. The CDR3 consists of 14 residues. Germline values: CDR1 MNHNS, CDR2 SASEGT. CDR3 region: CASSEFSGFSGHTF. Written as DNA, the CDR3 is TGTGCCAGCAGTGAATTCTCAGGGTTCTCTGGCCACACCTTC.

This clone appeared once. The rearrangement uses TRBV4-1 and TRBJ1-5; tentative D call: TRBD1 (6 bases). Between the trimmed V and J ends, which lost 7 bases and 7 bases, there was a span of 20 bases. Germline lookup yields CDR1 MGHRA and CDR2 YSYEKL. This CDR3 is built from 15 residues. For the CDR3, the DNA is TGCGCCAGCAACACACCCCCCGGGACATTCCAGCCCCAGCATTTT. Protein: CASNTPPGTFQPQHF.

This chain links TRBV30 with TRBJ1-1; no clear D gene. The CDR3 is 13 amino acids. The ends were cut back, 1 base at V and 4 bases at J, with 10 bases in the middle. CDR1 is GTSNPN, CDR2 SVGIG, per germline (reference sequence). CDR3 nucleotide sequence: TGTGCCTGGAGTGACTGGGATGGCACTGAAGCTTTCTTT. This codes for CAWSDWDGTEAFF.

The rearrangement uses TRBV19 and TRBJ1-6, with 9 nucleotides matching TRBD1. The germline CDR1 and CDR2 sequences are LNHDA and SQIVND (reference sequence). V lost 1 base, J lost 10 bases, and 5 bases stayed unmatched. CDR3 length: 15 residues. The CDR3 reads CASSIGDRVNSPLHF. The CDR3 DNA reads TGTGCCAGTAGTATAGGGGACAGGGTAAACTCACCCCTCCACTTT.

The chain joins TRBV29-1 to TRBJ1-2; 8 nucleotides agree with TRBD1. This CDR3 has 12 residues. V shed 6 bases, J shed 7 bases, and the junction held 7 bases outside the gene matches. In germline, CDR1 is SQVTM, CDR2 ANQGSEA. The DNA for the CDR3 is TGCAGCGTGGGGACAGGTGCTATTGGCTACACCTTC. Protein sequence: CSVGTGAIGYTF.

The chain uses TRBV5-1 and TRBJ1-1, with a possible D match to TRBD1 (5 bases). This CDR3 has 16 amino acids. V was cut by 0 bases and J by 3 bases, with 15 bases left in between. Germline CDR1 reads SGHRS; CDR2 reads YFSETQ. CDR3 DNA sequence: TGCGCCAGCAGCTTGGCCTCTGGGGGAGGGGACACTGAAGCTTTCTTT. This gives the protein CASSLASGGGDTEAFF.

The rearrangement links TRBV19 to TRBJ2-7; no reliable D call. Germline CDR1 is LNHDA and CDR2 is SQIVND (reference sequence). Deletions cut 7 bases from V and 2 bases from J, with 15 bases between. This CDR3 is 14 amino acids long. In DNA form, the CDR3 reads TGTGCCAGTAACCATGCAGGAGATCCCTACGAGCAGTACTTC. Translating it yields CASNHAGDPYEQYF.

The chain has TRBV4-3 and TRBJ2-5; D tentatively fits TRBD1 or TRBD2 (5 bases each). CDR1 is LGHNA, CDR2 YSLEER, per germline. V lost 0 bases to trimming and J lost 1 base, with 15 bases between them. CDR3 length: 17 residues. CDR3 sequence (DNA): TGCGCCAGCAGCCAAGACCCCCCGGGGACCCTCCAAGAGACCCAGTACTTC. Translated, it gives CASSQDPPGTLQETQYF.

For this clone: Sequence at one end of the junction differs from germline and may be a read error. The chain combines TRBV12-3 or TRBV12-4 with TRBJ1-1; D might be TRBD1 (6 bases). CDR3 size: 11 residues. DNA of the CDR3: TGTGCCAGCAGTGACAGGTTTGAAGCTTTTTTT. It codes for CASSDRFEAFF.

The CDR3 coding sequence is TGTGCCAGCAGTTACTCGGGGACACCCTATGGCTACACCTTC. The encoded protein is CASSYSGTPYGYTF. The chain couples TRBV6-2 or TRBV6-3 to TRBJ1-2; the D gene is possibly TRBD1 (6 bases). Between the trimmed V and J ends, which lost 0 bases and 4 bases, there was a span of 9 bases. The length of the CDR3 is 14 residues. The germline gives CDR1 MNHEY, CDR2 SVGEGT.

The sample holds one count of this clone. The DNA of the CDR3 is TGTGCCAGTTACCTCCGGGGGCACCCCGCCGACGAGCAGTACTTC. Its translation is CASYLRGHPADEQYF. The rearrangement links TRBV5-5 to TRBJ2-7; TRBD1 or TRBD2 may be the D gene (6 bases each). Looked up from germline, CDR1 is SGHKS and CDR2 is YYEKEE (reference sequence). The V and J ends lost 8 bases and 5 bases respectively, with 23 bases between them. This CDR3 is 15 amino acids long.

The chain joins TRBV10-1 to TRBJ1-5, with 9 bases lining up with TRBD1. The CDR3 is made up of 14 amino acids. Germline V gene data show CDR1 as WNHNN and CDR2 as SYGVQD (reference sequence). J gave up 5 bases and V 6 bases, and 5 bases lay outside the gene matches. The CDR3 spells CASSQDRGDQPQHF. CDR3 coding DNA: TGCGCCAGCAGCCAGGACAGGGGTGATCAGCCCCAGCATTTT.

The gene calls are TRBV6-5 and TRBJ1-4; 7 bases map to TRBD1. The CDR3 spans 16 residues. V dropped 0 bases and J dropped 4; count of bases not matched to a gene: 5. Germline V CDR1 and CDR2: MNHEY, SVGAGI. The CDR3 loop reads CASSYSAGGDNEKLFF. In DNA form, the CDR3 reads TGTGCCAGCAGTTACTCGGCAGGGGGAGATAATGAAAAACTGTTTTTT.

V is TRBV29-1 and J is TRBJ1-2; 7 bases fit TRBD1. The CDR3 extends over 13 amino acids. J gave up 8 bases and V 0 bases, and 6 bases lay outside the gene matches. The germline CDR1 and CDR2 sequences are SQVTM and ANQGSEA. The chain's CDR3 is CSVEDPTGMGYTF. In DNA form, the CDR3 reads TGCAGCGTTGAAGATCCGACAGGGATGGGCTACACCTTC.

The genes are TRBV3-1 (or the pseudogene TRBV3-2) and TRBJ1-2; D not certain. The V end was cut by 1 base, the J end by 2 bases, with 8 bases between. Germline values: CDR1 LGHDT, CDR2 YNNKEL (reference sequence). The CDR3 loop spans 14 amino acids. The CDR3 bases are TGTGCCAGCAGCCAAGGCTCAGGCAACTATGGCTACACCTTC. Encoded protein: CASSQGSGNYGYTF.

This clone has only one observation. The rearrangement joins TRBV9 to TRBJ1-2; D unclear. V was pared by 0 bases and J by 1 base, with 7 bases between. Germline values: CDR1 SGDLS, CDR2 YYNGEE. This CDR3 spans 14 amino acids. The CDR3 DNA is TGTGCCAGCAGCGTAGGGCAGATTAACTATGGCTACACCTTC. It is translated as CASSVGQINYGYTF.